A single T cell receptor beta chain is shown here with its context. These data are taken from a study of blood T cell repertoires in COVID-19. About the research overall: COVID-19 samples from acute and convalescent phases originated in the United States, Italy and Spain.

CDR3 length: 15 amino acids. The germline V gene encodes CDR1 MNHEY and CDR2 SVGAGI. The V and J ends lost 7 bases and 2 bases, in that order; junction bases with no gene match: 7. Original methodology: Reference gene primer amplification gave nucleated cell count estimates. Only in-frame clones appear in the TCRdb table, and some are missing; sequencing was by immunoSEQ multiplex PCR. V and J calls and clone size are copied from that table; D and trimming were computed from the DNA. The data show more than 150,000 clones, with 60% to 80% seen just once and about 28% held by the top ten. The TCR sequence derives from a woman in her 70s with acute or convalescent COVID-19. This chain uses TRBV6-5 with TRBJ2-1; 8 bases are shared with TRBD2. Sequencing was done on a sample of peripheral blood. CDR3 nucleotide sequence: TGTGCCAGCACCGCACCGGGGGGGGCCTACAATGAGCAGTTCTTC. Its protein product is CASTAPGGAYNEQFF.